Listed here are 10 T cell receptor beta chains from one sample, sequenced in a study of high-grade serous ovarian cancer treatment subgroups (dated by TCRdb to 2020 to 2023). Collection of tumor samples took place before definitive surgery or chemotherapy. Libraries were made using the immunoSEQ multiplex PCR assay. Held by TCRdb, this immuneACCESS table contains in-frame sequences only and omits some clones. Under half of the omission traces to an unresolved V gene where checked; the cause of the rest is unknown. The table for this sample lists more than 15,000 clones; around 74% of them were counted only once. 5.5% to 7% of the sample is taken by the ten largest. The sequencing sample was made of tumor tissue. The receptors originated from a human donor with high-grade serous ovarian cancer.

This chain links TRBV2 with TRBJ1-1, with D unresolved. V shed 6 bases and J shed 1 base, with 6 bases lying between them. There are 12 residues in the CDR3. Germline lookup yields CDR1 SNHLY and CDR2 FYNNEI. The CDR3 region is CASRPGNTEAFF. Written as DNA, the CDR3 is TGTGCCAGCAGGCCAGGGAACACTGAAGCTTTCTTT.

V is TRBV28 and J is TRBJ1-2, with no clear D. Germline CDR1 MDHEN, CDR2 SYDVKM. The V end was cut by 10 bases, the J end by 2 bases, with 5 bases between. CDR3 length: 10 amino acids. The CDR3 sequence is CATSNYGYTF. For the CDR3, the DNA is TGTGCCACCTCGAACTATGGCTACACCTTC.

This clone was counted a few times. The rearrangement joins TRBV28 to TRBJ2-7; 9 nucleotides align to TRBD1. Losses at the gene ends were 6 bases for V and 3 bases for J; bases not matched to a gene: 6. The CDR3 spans 14 residues. The germline V gene encodes CDR1 MDHEN and CDR2 SYDVKM. The CDR3: CASSGDRGVYEQYF. The CDR3 DNA sequence: TGTGCCAGCAGCGGCGACAGGGGGGTCTACGAGCAGTACTTC.

The V call is TRBV7-2, the J call TRBJ1-3; possibly TRBD1 for D (6 bases). Trimming took 4 bases from V and 4 from J, leaving 14 bases between them. The germline V gene encodes CDR1 SGHTA and CDR2 FQGNSA. The CDR3 sequence is 15 residues long. CDR3 DNA: TGTGCCAGCAGCTCCAACGGGGGGCTAGGAAACACCATATATTTT. Its protein is CASSSNGGLGNTIYF. The full variable domain, completed using reference TRBV7-2 and TRBJ1-3, is GAGVSQSPSNKVTEKGKDVELRCDPISGHTALYWYRQSLGQGLEFLIYFQGNSAPDKSGLPSDRFSAERTGGSVSTLTIQRTQQEDSAVYLCASSSNGGLGNTIYFGEGSWLTVV.

This chain joins TRBV19 and TRBJ1-2; TRBD1 matches at 8 bases. CDR1 and CDR2 from the germline V gene are LNHDA and SQIVND (reference sequence). The CDR3 consists of 13 residues. The junction had 2 bases not matched to a gene; V was cut back by 4 bases and J by 4 bases. The DNA for the CDR3 is TGTGCCAGTAGTACCGGGACAGGCTATGGCTACACCTTC. It specifies CASSTGTGYGYTF.

This clone was seen a few times. The chain has TRBV4-1 and TRBJ2-7, with D perhaps TRBD1 (6 bases). The CDR3 is made up of 13 amino acids. The germline CDR1 and CDR2 sequences are MGHRA and YSYEKL. With 6 bases removed from V and 2 bases from J, the gap between germline ends came to 11 bases. The CDR3 spells CASRMGAAYEQYF. CDR3 coding DNA: TGCGCCAGCAGAATGGGGGCGGCCTACGAGCAGTACTTC.

The rearrangement joins TRBV6-1 to TRBJ2-1, with D unclear. The V gene's germline CDR1 is MNHNS and CDR2 SASEGT. There are 14 residues in the CDR3. Between the trimmed V and J ends, which lost 0 bases and 1 base, there was a span of 4 bases. The CDR3 DNA reads TGTGCCAGCAGTGAAGCTGCGTCCTACAATGAGCAGTTCTTC. It yields the protein CASSEAASYNEQFF.

V gene TRBV20-1 combines with J gene TRBJ2-3; a possible D gene is TRBD1 (6 bases). From germline, CDR1 is DFQATT and CDR2 SNEGSKA (reference sequence). V was trimmed by 6 bases and J by 6 bases, leaving 10 bases between them. This CDR3 region has 11 residues. DNA of the CDR3: TGCAGTGCCACAGGGTTTGATACGCAGTATTTT. Protein: CSATGFDTQYF.

V usage is TRBV28 and J usage is TRBJ2-3; 8 nucleotides agree with TRBD2. CDR1 is MDHEN and CDR2 is SYDVKM in the germline V gene. The CDR3 loop spans 18 amino acids. J was trimmed by 2 bases and V by 7 bases; bases with no gene match: 17. The DNA for the CDR3 is TGTGCCAGCAACGGAAACGGGGGGGAGGGCCTCATCACAGATACGCAGTATTTT. This translates into CASNGNGGEGLITDTQYF.

Turning to this clone: Other DNA variants within this sample encode the same CDR3. This rearrangement joins TRBV7-3 to TRBJ1-5, with a tentative D call TRBD1 (5 bases). CDR3 length: 13 residues. Germline CDR1 and CDR2: SGHTA and FQGTGA. The V and J ends lost 3 bases and 6 bases respectively, with 9 bases between them. As DNA, the CDR3 is TGTGCCAGCAGCTTGAGTGGGGGTCAGCCCCAGCATTTT. Translation gives CASSLSGGQPQHF. Using reference TRBV7-3 and TRBJ1-5 for the parts outside the CDR3, the full variable domain is GAGVSQTPSNKVTEKGKYVELRCDPISGHTALYWYRQSLGQGPEFLIYFQGTGAADDSGLPNDRFFAVRPEGSVSTLKIQRTERGDSAVYLCASSLSGGQPQHFGDGTRLSIL.